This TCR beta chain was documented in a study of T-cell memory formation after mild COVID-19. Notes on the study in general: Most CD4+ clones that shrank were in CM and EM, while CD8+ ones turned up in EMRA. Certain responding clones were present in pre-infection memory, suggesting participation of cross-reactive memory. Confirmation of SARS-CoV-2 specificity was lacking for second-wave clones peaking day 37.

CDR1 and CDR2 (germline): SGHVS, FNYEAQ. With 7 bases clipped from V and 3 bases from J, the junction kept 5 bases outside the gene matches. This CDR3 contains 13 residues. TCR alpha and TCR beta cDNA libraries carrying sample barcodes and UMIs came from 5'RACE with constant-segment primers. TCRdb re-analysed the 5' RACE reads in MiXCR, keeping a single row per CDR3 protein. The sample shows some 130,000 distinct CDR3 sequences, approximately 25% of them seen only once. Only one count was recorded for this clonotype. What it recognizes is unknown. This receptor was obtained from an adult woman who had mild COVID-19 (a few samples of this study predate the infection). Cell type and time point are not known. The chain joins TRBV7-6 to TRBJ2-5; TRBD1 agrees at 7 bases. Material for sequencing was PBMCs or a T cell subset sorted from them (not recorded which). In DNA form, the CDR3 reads TGTGCCAGCACCCGACAGGGAAAAGAGACCCAGTACTTC. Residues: CASTRQGKETQYF.